Shown below are 4 T cell receptor beta chains from a single sample sequenced in a study of blood T cell repertoires in COVID-19. Here immunoSEQ multiplex PCR was the method, and the copy in TCRdb shows in-frame clones only, minus some. The sample has just over 250,000 clones, about 86% seen once. Material: PBMCs or T cells enriched from blood (not recorded which). These receptors were collected from a man aged 25 to 45 with acute COVID-19.

The chain carries TRBV4-3 and TRBJ2-2; 10 nucleotides agree with TRBD1. The V segment lost 2 bases and the J segment 1 base; nucleotides outside the gene matches: 7. Germline CDR1 and CDR2: LGHNA and YSLEER. CDR3 length: 18 residues. The CDR3 reads CASSQSIGQGGNTGELFF. The DNA for the CDR3 is TGCGCCAGCAGCCAAAGCATCGGACAGGGGGGGAACACCGGGGAGCTGTTTTTT.

The chain couples TRBV28 to TRBJ2-5, with TRBD1 identical over 9 bases. Germline CDR1 MDHEN, CDR2 SYDVKM. V was clipped by 3 bases and J by 2 bases; unmatched bases: 4. The CDR3 is made up of 15 amino acids. The CDR3, as DNA: TGTGCCAGCAGTTTCCGAGACAGGGGGCAAGAGACCCAGTACTTC. Protein sequence: CASSFRDRGQETQYF.

J is TRBJ1-3 and V is TRBV18; no firm D call. Germline CDR1 and CDR2: KGHSH and LQKENI. Trimming took 3 bases from V and 0 from J, leaving 18 bases between them. The CDR3 length is 18 residues. The chain's CDR3 is CASSPIRAGPSSGNTIYF. CDR3 coding DNA: TGTGCCAGCTCACCCATTAGGGCGGGCCCTAGCTCTGGAAACACCATATATTTT.

The chain is built from TRBV4-3 and TRBJ1-4, with 8 bases matching TRBD1. Germline CDR1 LGHNA, CDR2 YSLEER. The junction had 11 bases not matched to a gene; V was cut back by 6 bases and J by 2 bases. This CDR3 comprises 17 residues. The chain's CDR3 is CASSSTGGISTNEKLFF. In DNA form, the CDR3 reads TGCGCCAGCAGTTCCACAGGGGGAATATCGACTAATGAAAAACTGTTTTTT.